This T cell receptor beta chain was sequenced for a study of tumor-infiltrating lymphocytes in localized non-small cell lung cancer. Note on this clone: Its specificity is unknown.

Clones were read by immunoSEQ multiplex PCR, and TCRdb kept only the in-frame ones, dropping some. The sample consists of about 12,000 clones, approximately 90% of them appearing once. CDR3 length: 14 residues. J was trimmed by 1 base and V by 8 bases; bases with no gene match: 4. Germline lookup yields CDR1 WSHSY and CDR2 SAAADI. Overall study results and limits: Tumors had more T cell infiltration than uninvolved lung, per TCRbeta sequencing and CD3 counts. Immunotypes IM1 and IM2 had similar TCR-derived T-cell fractions. TCR sequencing covered a subset of patients with enough tissue.

This chain joins TRBV10-2 and TRBJ1-1, with 10 nucleotides matching TRBD1. This TCR was recovered from a human donor with non-small cell lung cancer. Specimen: lung tumor tissue. DNA of the CDR3: TGCGCCAGCTCCCGGACAGGGGGGAACACTGAAGCTTTCTTT. It codes for CASSRTGGNTEAFF.